Following are 31 T cell receptor beta chains from one sample sequenced in a study of tumor and adjacent non-tumor tissue in lung cancer. No cell sorting was done before RNA was extracted from the tissue. This non-tumor lung sample came from over 3 cm beyond the tumor edge. A modified ARM-PCR protocol with three rounds of nested PCR amplified TCRbeta. TCRdb re-called the multiplex PCR reads through MiXCR, storing one row per CDR3 protein. The profile shows about 86,000 distinct CDR3 sequences, 76% of them singletons. The sequencing input was distant non-tumor lung tissue. All receptors derive from a woman between 50 and 59 years old with non-small cell lung cancer.

As to this clonotype: A junction boundary mismatches the germline segment, possibly from a read error. The V and J genes are TRBV10-3 and TRBJ2-1; maybe TRBD1 (6 bases). Germline CDR1 ENHRY, CDR2 SYGVKD. This CDR3 comprises 17 residues. The CDR3 bases are TGTGCCATCAGTGAGTCGGGCAGGGGCCGGGATTACGATGAACAGTTCTTC. This translates into CAISESGRGRDYDEQFF.

Turning to this clonotype: The germline gene is not matched at one end of the junction; a read error may be the cause. The chain carries TRBV11-2 and TRBJ2-3; 14 bases align to TRBD2. The CDR3 has 19 residues. The V gene's germline CDR1 is SGHAT and CDR2 FQNNGV. The CDR3 loop is CVSSVRLAGGKFGTDTQYF. CDR3 in DNA: TGTGTCAGCAGCGTCAGACTAGCGGGAGGGAAATTCGGCACAGATACACAGTATTTT.

The chain uses TRBV19 and TRBJ2-1, with TRBD2 matching 9 bases. Trimming removed 5 bases from V and 7 bases from J; junction bases left unmatched: 24. The CDR3 is made up of 20 amino acids. The germline V gene encodes CDR1 LNHDA and CDR2 SQIVND (reference sequence). Here the CDR3 DNA reads TGTGCCAGTAGTGTTTCCCGACCCGGGACTAGCTGGAGAATTATGAATGAGCAGTTCTTC. This encodes CASSVSRPGTSWRIMNEQFF.

Concerning this clonotype itself: This is likely a read error, given that the CDR3 carries no conserved phenylalanine or tryptophan at its end. The chain carries TRBV6-2 or TRBV6-3 and TRBJ2-7; a weak D match, TRBD1 (5 bases). V shed 1 base and J shed 3 bases, with 10 bases lying between them. The CDR3 covers 14 residues. Germline V gene data show CDR1 as MNHEY and CDR2 as SVGEGT. The CDR3, as DNA: TGTGCCAGCAGTTACTTAGACAGAATCTACGAGCAGTACATC. Translation: CASSYLDRIYEQYI.

Remarks on this clonotype: Because it lacks the conserved phenylalanine or tryptophan at the end, this CDR3 is likely a read error. CDR3 nucleotide sequence: TGCAGCGTTGAGGATACAGATACGCAGTATTAT. Its protein product is CSVEDTDTQYY. This chain links TRBV29-1 with TRBJ2-3; D unresolved. The germline CDR1 and CDR2 sequences are SQVTM and ANQGSEA. This CDR3 is built from 11 residues. Trimming stripped 3 bases from V and 3 bases from J, with 4 bases between.

Comments on this clonotype: Relative to the germline gene, one junction end is altered; a read error may explain this. The rearrangement links TRBV4-2 to TRBJ1-2; D not certain. Germline CDR1 and CDR2: LGHNA and YNFKEQ. CDR3 size: 15 residues. For the CDR3, the DNA is TGTGTCAGCACCCAAAATTTAAGCGTTAACTATGGCTACACCTTC. Translating it yields CVSTQNLSVNYGYTF.

Of note for this clonotype: With a much larger clone just one base away, this may be a read error. The DNA of the CDR3 is TGTGCCACCAGCGAAGACAGGGACACTGAAGCTTTCTTT. Translated: CATSEDRDTEAFF. The rearrangement uses TRBV15 and TRBJ1-1, with 7 bases that match TRBD1. CDR3 size: 13 residues. Germline CDR1 reads LNHNV; CDR2 reads YYDKDF (reference sequence). Trimming cost V 5 bases and J 3 bases; bases outside gene matches: 3.

Details on this clonotype: At one of its ends the junction is not consistent with the germline gene, which may arise from a read error. Here the CDR3 reads CASTSEGNSHLHF. CDR3 DNA: TGTGCCAGCACCAGTGAGGGAAATTCACACCTCCACTTT. The V call is TRBV6-5, the J call TRBJ1-6; unclear D gene. The CDR3 totals 13 residues. The germline gives CDR1 MNHEY, CDR2 SVGAGI.

This clonotype is medium-sized (0.01 to 0.1%). The chain combines TRBV10-1 with TRBJ2-1, with D hard to call. This CDR3 region has 13 residues. V gave up 6 bases and J gave up 5 bases, with 11 bases separating them. Germline-derived CDR1 and CDR2 are WNHNN and SYGVQD (reference sequence). CDR3 amino acids: CASSGPANNEQFF. CDR3 nucleotide sequence: TGCGCCAGCAGCGGTCCTGCCAACAATGAGCAGTTCTTC.

In regard to this clonotype: The junction differs from germline at one of its ends, possibly a read error. J is TRBJ2-5 and V is TRBV4-1; unclear D gene. Germline V lookup: CDR1 MGHRA, CDR2 YSYEKL. The CDR3 contains 15 residues. The CDR3 DNA reads as TGCGCCAGCAGCCAAGTACATGGCCCACAAGAGTCCCAGTACTTC. Translated: CASSQVHGPQESQYF.

This clonotype was seen only a few times. This may come from a read error, since a much larger clone is one base off. The V gene is TRBV28, the J gene TRBJ1-2, with D perhaps TRBD1 (5 bases). The ends were cut back, 11 bases at V and 2 bases at J, with 9 bases in the middle. CDR1 and CDR2 (germline): MDHEN, SYDVKM. The CDR3 length is 11 residues. CDR3 nucleotides: TGTGCCGACGGGGGGAACTATGGCTACACCTTC. Translating gives CADGGNYGYTF.

The chain employs TRBV5-4 and TRBJ2-2; D is perhaps TRBD1 (6 bases). The V gene lost 2 bases and the J gene lost 9 bases, with 20 bases spanning the gap. The CDR3 totals 16 residues. The germline V gene encodes CDR1 SGHNT and CDR2 YYREEE (reference sequence). CDR3 amino acids: CASSLEGHPNTRELFF. For the CDR3, the DNA is TGTGCCAGCAGCTTAGAGGGACACCCGAACACTAGGGAGCTGTTTTTT.

The chain combines TRBV20-1 with TRBJ2-7, with 8 bases aligning to TRBD1. Per the germline V gene, CDR1 is DFQATT and CDR2 is SNEGSKA (reference sequence). The CDR3 loop spans 15 amino acids. Written as DNA, the CDR3 is TGCAATTCTAGGTCGGCAGGGGGCTCCATTTACGAGCAGTACTTC. Translated: CNSRSAGGSIYEQYF.

Comments on this clonotype: Here the CDR3 omits its conserved ending phenylalanine or tryptophan, so a read error is the likely source. This chain's CDR3 is CTSSQAGNSYNSPLHY. The CDR3 DNA follows: TGCACCAGCAGCCAAGCGGGCAACTCCTATAATTCACCCCTCCACTAT. V is TRBV4-1 and J is TRBJ1-6; D ambiguous. This CDR3 has 16 amino acids. Germline values: CDR1 MGHRA, CDR2 YSYEKL.

V and J are TRBV6-1 and TRBJ2-1, with D possibly TRBD2 on 6 matching bases. V lost 11 bases and J lost 5, with 25 bases in between. In germline, CDR1 is MNHNS, CDR2 SASEGT. The CDR3 contains 16 residues. The DNA for the CDR3 is TGTGCCGAGGCTGGGGGTACGGGAGTTGCCCACAATGAGCAGTTCTTC. It translates to CAEAGGTGVAHNEQFF.

The genes are TRBV6-5 and TRBJ2-7; D gene ambiguous. The V and J ends lost 9 bases and 6 bases respectively, with 15 bases between them. Per germline, CDR1 MNHEY and CDR2 SVGAGI. There are 12 residues in the CDR3. CDR3 amino acids: CASMAILSEQYF. DNA for the CDR3: TGTGCCAGTATGGCGATCCTCTCCGAGCAGTACTTC.

About this clonotype: One end of the junction is discordant with germline, which a read error may explain. V is TRBV12-3 or TRBV12-4 and J is TRBJ2-2; 9 bases are shared with TRBD1. The CDR3 loop spans 16 amino acids. Here the CDR3 DNA reads TGTGCCAGCGGTTTAGGGACAGGGACAAACACCGGGGTGCCGTTTTTT. Translation gives CASGLGTGTNTGVPFF.

As to this clonotype: Relative to the germline gene, one junction end is altered; a read error may explain this. V usage is TRBV13 and J usage is TRBJ1-1, with unresolved D. The V gene's germline CDR1 is PRHDT and CDR2 FYEKMQ (reference sequence). This CDR3 is 14 amino acids long. Here the CDR3 reads CASSLGNLNTEALF. The CDR3 region has the DNA TGTGCTAGCAGCTTGGGAAACTTGAACACTGAAGCTTTATTT. The full variable domain, completed using reference TRBV13 and TRBJ1-1, is AAGVIQSPRHLIKEKRETATLKCYPIPRHDTVYWYQQGPGQDPQFLISFYEKMQSDKGSIPDRFSAQQFSDYHSELNMSSLELGDSALYFCASSLGNLNTEALFGQGTRLTVV.

The chain is built from TRBV12-3 or TRBV12-4 and TRBJ2-1; no reliable D call. This CDR3 comprises 11 residues. Trimming cost V 6 bases and J 8 bases, with 8 bases left between them. CDR3 nucleotide sequence: TGTGCCAGCAGCATCTGTGATGAGCAGTTCTTC. Translating gives CASSICDEQFF.

This sequence joins TRBV20-1 and TRBJ2-1; 9 bases agree with TRBD2. The germline CDR1 and CDR2 sequences are DFQATT and SNEGSKA (reference sequence). The length of the CDR3 is 17 residues. V gave up 1 base and J gave up 12 bases; unmatched junction bases: 19. The CDR3 nucleotides are TGCAGTGCTAGAGGTGGGGGTAGTTGGCGGGAGGGCCTGAGGCAGTTCTTC. As protein: CSARGGGSWREGLRQFF.

This chain connects TRBV6-6 to TRBJ2-1; possible D gene TRBD2, 6 bases. This CDR3 region has 15 residues. V was cut by 7 bases and J by 9 bases, with 22 bases left in between. The germline V gene encodes CDR1 MNHNY and CDR2 SVGAGI (reference sequence). This chain's CDR3 is CASNSGRPLGSEQFF. The CDR3 nucleotides read TGTGCCAGCAATTCCGGGAGACCCCTCGGTAGTGAGCAGTTCTTC.

A single count supports this clonotype. A read error may produce the germline difference seen at one junction end. The gene calls are TRBV11-2 and TRBJ2-7; D not resolved. This CDR3 region has 14 residues. Germline loops: CDR1 SGHAT, CDR2 FQNNGV. CDR3 coding DNA: TGTGCCAGCAGCCTGGCGGAGACTGCCTACGTGCAGTACTTC. Translating it yields CASSLAETAYVQYF.

The table lists this clonotype with a few counts. Here the CDR3 omits its conserved ending phenylalanine or tryptophan, so a read error is the likely source. The chain joins TRBV6-5 to TRBJ1-4, with D unresolved. This CDR3 spans 14 amino acids. Germline-derived CDR1 and CDR2 are MNHEY and SVGAGI. The CDR3 here is CASRRIATHEKLFL. The CDR3 DNA follows: TGTGCCAGCAGACGCATTGCAACTCATGAAAAACTGTTTCTT.

This chain connects TRBV11-2 to TRBJ2-3; D is possibly TRBD2 (6 bases). This CDR3 is 16 amino acids long. Germline values: CDR1 SGHAT, CDR2 FQNNGV. CDR3 sequence (DNA): TGTCCCAACAGCTTGTGGGGCCAGCTAGCGACGGATACGCAGTATTTT. Translated, it gives CPNSLWGQLATDTQYF. Filled out from reference TRBV11-2 and TRBJ2-3, the complete variable domain reads EAGVAQSPRYKIIEKRQSVAFWCNPISGHATLYWYQQILGQGPKLLIQFQNNGVVDDSQLPKDRFSAERLKGVDSTLKIQPAKLEDSAVYLCPNSLWGQLATDTQYFGPGTRLTVL.

Worth noting for this clonotype: The junction differs from germline at one of its ends, possibly a read error. This chain connects TRBV29-1 to TRBJ2-2, with D possibly being TRBD2 (6 bases). CDR3 length: 18 amino acids. Per germline, CDR1 SQVTM and CDR2 ANQGSEA. The CDR3 nucleotides are TGCAGCGTTGAAGGTGAAGGAACTAGCTGGAGTTTTCCCGGGAAGCTGTTTTTT. It codes for CSVEGEGTSWSFPGKLFF.

There are many counts of this clonotype. CDR3 nucleotide sequence: TGTGCCAGCAGCCCCTTGGAGGGGCGGGTGAGCGGGGAGCTGTTTTTT. Translated, it gives CASSPLEGRVSGELFF. V and J are TRBV5-6 and TRBJ2-2; TRBD2 might be the D (6 bases). Per germline, CDR1 SGHDT and CDR2 YYEEEE. There are 16 residues in the CDR3. The V end was cut by 4 bases, the J end by 7 bases, with 20 bases between.

Worth noting for this clonotype: This CDR3 fails to terminate in the conserved phenylalanine or tryptophan, so it likely reflects a read error. The chain employs TRBV6-1 and TRBJ2-7; tentative D call: TRBD2 (5 bases). V lost 3 bases to trimming and J lost 3 bases, with 12 bases between them. The germline gives CDR1 MNHNS, CDR2 SASEGT. The CDR3 consists of 14 residues. CDR3 DNA: TGTGCCAGCAGTGATCGTTTGGCGGGCTACGAGCAGTACTTA. Encoded protein: CASSDRLAGYEQYL.

This clonotype was counted only a few times. This chain joins TRBV19 and TRBJ1-1, with a tentative D call TRBD1 (6 bases). The CDR3 length is 12 residues. Trimming shortened V by 3 bases and J by 11 bases, and 13 bases separated the two germline ends. Germline V gene data show CDR1 as LNHDA and CDR2 as SQIVND (reference sequence). This CDR3 reads CASSIPTGAAFF. As DNA, the CDR3 is TGTGCCAGTAGTATCCCGACAGGTGCCGCTTTCTTT.

As regards this clonotype: Sequence at one end of the junction differs from germline and may be a read error. The V call is TRBV10-1, the J call TRBJ2-5; no definite D call. Germline V gives CDR1 WNHNN, CDR2 SYGVQD (reference sequence). This CDR3 has 12 residues. The CDR3 sequence is CASCDGGETQYF. The CDR3 DNA sequence: TGCGCCAGCTGTGATGGTGGAGAGACCCAGTACTTC.

This chain connects TRBV29-1 to TRBJ2-5, with D perhaps matching TRBD1 (6 bases). CDR1 is SQVTM and CDR2 is ANQGSEA in the germline V gene. The V gene lost 7 bases and the J gene lost 3 bases, with 12 bases spanning the gap. The CDR3 covers 12 residues. CDR3 in amino acids: CSGARGKETQYF. The CDR3 nucleotides are TGCAGCGGGGCCAGGGGTAAAGAGACCCAGTACTTC.

As concerns this clonotype: Here the CDR3 omits its conserved ending phenylalanine or tryptophan, so a read error is the likely source. The rearrangement joins TRBV4-2 to TRBJ2-1; D perhaps matches TRBD1 (5 bases). V was cut by 4 bases and J by 10 bases, with 20 bases left in between. Germline CDR1 LGHNA, CDR2 YNFKEQ. This CDR3 spans 15 amino acids. The CDR3 DNA reads as TGTGCCAGCAGCCCCCGAGAGACCCCAGGGAACGAGCAGTTCCTC. It encodes CASSPRETPGNEQFL.